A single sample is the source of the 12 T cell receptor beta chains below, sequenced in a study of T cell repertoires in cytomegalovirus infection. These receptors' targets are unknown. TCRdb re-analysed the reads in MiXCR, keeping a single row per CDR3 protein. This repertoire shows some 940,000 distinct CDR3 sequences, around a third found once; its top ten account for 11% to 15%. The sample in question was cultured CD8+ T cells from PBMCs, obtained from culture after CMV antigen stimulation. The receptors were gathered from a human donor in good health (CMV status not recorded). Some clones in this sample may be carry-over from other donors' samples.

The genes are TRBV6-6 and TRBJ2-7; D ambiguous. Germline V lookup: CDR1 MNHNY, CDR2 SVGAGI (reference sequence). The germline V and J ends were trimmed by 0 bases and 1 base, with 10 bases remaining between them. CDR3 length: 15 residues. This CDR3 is CASSYSTPKSYEQYV. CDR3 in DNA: TGTGCCAGCAGTTACTCGACCCCGAAATCCTACGAGCAGTACGTC.

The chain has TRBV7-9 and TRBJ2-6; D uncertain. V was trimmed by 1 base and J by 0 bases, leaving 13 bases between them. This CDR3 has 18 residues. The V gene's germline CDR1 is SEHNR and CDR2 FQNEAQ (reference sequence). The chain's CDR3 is CASSLGGSRYSGANVLTF. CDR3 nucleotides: TGTGCCAGCAGCTTAGGAGGTAGCCGGTACTCTGGGGCCAACGTCCTGACTTTC.

CDR3 nucleotide sequence: TGTGCCAGCAGACCCACAGGGCACGCGAGAGGCAACGTCCTGACTTTC. It is translated as CASRPTGHARGNVLTF. The J gene is TRBJ2-6, the V gene TRBV5-6; maybe TRBD1 (6 bases). CDR3 size: 16 residues. Trimming cost V 5 bases and J 9 bases, with 21 bases left between them. CDR1 and CDR2 from the germline V gene are SGHDT and YYEEEE.

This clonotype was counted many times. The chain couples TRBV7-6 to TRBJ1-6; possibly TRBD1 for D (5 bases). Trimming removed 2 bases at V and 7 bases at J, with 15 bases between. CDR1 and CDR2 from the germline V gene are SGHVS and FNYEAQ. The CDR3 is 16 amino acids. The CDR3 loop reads CASSLRRGTENSPLHF. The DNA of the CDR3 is TGTGCCAGCAGCTTACGTAGGGGTACGGAGAATTCACCCCTCCACTTT.

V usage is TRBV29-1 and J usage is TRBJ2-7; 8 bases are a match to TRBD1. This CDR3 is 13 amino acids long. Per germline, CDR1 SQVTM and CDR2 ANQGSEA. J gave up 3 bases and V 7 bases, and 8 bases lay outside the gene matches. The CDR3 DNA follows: TGCAGCGCCCTGACAGGGGTTAACTACGAGCAGTACTTC. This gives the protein CSALTGVNYEQYF.

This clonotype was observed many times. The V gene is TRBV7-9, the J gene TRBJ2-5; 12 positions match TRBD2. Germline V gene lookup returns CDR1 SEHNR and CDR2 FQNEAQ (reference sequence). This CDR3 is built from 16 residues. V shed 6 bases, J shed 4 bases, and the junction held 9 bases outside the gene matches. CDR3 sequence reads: CASRASSGGVSETQYF. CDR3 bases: TGTGCCAGCAGAGCGTCTAGCGGGGGGGTGTCAGAGACCCAGTACTTC.

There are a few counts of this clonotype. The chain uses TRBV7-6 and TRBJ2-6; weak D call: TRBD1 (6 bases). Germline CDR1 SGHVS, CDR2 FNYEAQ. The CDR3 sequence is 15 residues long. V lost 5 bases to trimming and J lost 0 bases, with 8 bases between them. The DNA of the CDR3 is TGTGCCAGCAGCGAGGACAGCTCTGGGGCCAACGTCCTGACTTTC. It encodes CASSEDSSGANVLTF.

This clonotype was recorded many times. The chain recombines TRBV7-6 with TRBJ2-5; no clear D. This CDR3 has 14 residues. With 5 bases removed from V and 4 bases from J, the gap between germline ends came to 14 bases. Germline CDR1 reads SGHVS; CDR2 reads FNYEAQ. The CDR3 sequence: CASSPKRSLETQYF. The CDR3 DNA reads TGTGCCAGCAGCCCCAAACGGAGTTTAGAGACCCAGTACTTC.

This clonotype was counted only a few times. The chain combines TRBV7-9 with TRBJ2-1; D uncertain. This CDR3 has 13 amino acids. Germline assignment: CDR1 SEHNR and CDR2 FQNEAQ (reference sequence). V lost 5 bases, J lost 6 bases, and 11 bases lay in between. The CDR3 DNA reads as TGTGCCAGCAGCCCCCCAGGCGCCAATGAGCAGTTCTTC. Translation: CASSPPGANEQFF.

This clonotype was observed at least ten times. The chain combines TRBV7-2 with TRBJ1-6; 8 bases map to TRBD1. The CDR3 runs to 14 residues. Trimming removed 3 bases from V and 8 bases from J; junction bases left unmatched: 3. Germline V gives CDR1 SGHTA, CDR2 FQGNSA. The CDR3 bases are TGTGCCAGCAGCTTTTTGACAGGGGATTCACCCCTCCACTTT. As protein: CASSFLTGDSPLHF. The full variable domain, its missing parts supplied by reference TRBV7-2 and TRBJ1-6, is GAGVSQSPSNKVTEKGKDVELRCDPISGHTALYWYRQSLGQGLEFLIYFQGNSAPDKSGLPSDRFSAERTGGSVSTLTIQRTQQEDSAVYLCASSFLTGDSPLHFGNGTRLTVT.

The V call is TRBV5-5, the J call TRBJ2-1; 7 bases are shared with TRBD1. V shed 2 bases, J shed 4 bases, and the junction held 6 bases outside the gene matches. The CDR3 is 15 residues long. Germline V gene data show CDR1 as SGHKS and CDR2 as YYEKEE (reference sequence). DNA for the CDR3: TGTGCCAGCAGCTTAAACCAGGGGGTGTACAATGAGCAGTTCTTC. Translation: CASSLNQGVYNEQFF.

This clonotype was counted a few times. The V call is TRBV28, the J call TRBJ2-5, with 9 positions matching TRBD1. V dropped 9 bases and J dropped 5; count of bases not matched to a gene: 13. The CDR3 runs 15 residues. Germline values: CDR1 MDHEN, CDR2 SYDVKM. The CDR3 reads CASSLRDRAGETQYF. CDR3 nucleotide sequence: TGTGCCAGTAGCCTCCGGGACAGGGCGGGGGAGACCCAGTACTTC.